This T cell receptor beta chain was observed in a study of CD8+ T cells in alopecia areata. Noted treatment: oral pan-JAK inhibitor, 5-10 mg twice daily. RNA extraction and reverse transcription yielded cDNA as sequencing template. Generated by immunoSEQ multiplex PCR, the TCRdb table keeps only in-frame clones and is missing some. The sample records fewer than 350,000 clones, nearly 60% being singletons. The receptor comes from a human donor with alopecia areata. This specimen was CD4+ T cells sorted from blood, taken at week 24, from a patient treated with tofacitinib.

CDR3 coding DNA: TGTGCCAGCAGTCCCGGACCGAGGGTTTCGGAGACTGAAGCTTTCTTT. This translates into CASSPGPRVSETEAFF. V is TRBV2 and J is TRBJ1-1, with unresolved D. Germline CDR1 SNHLY, CDR2 FYNNEI. This CDR3 is built from 16 residues. Trimming removed 5 bases at V and 5 bases at J, with 21 bases between.